A selection of T cell receptor beta chains follows, all from one sample in a study of blood T cell repertoires in COVID-19. Clones were sequenced by immunoSEQ multiplex PCR, and TCRdb holds only the in-frame ones, with some missing. The data contain 25,000 to 30,000 clones, around 81% of them singletons. Material for sequencing was peripheral blood. All receptors come from a man between 65 and 85 years old with acute or convalescent COVID-19. CDR3s include the opening cysteine and the closing phenylalanine or tryptophan. D genes are given only for firm matches. Not all rows give a size; the values are once, few, many and, for expanded clones, a class.

j_gene: TRBJ1-2; d_gene: NA; abundance: once; v_gene: TRBV19; CDR3aa: CASGAARSTNYGYTF; CDR3nt: TGTGCCAGTGGAGCAGCCCGTTCAACTAACTATGGCTACACCTTC
j_gene: TRBJ2-1; d_gene: NA; abundance: NA; v_gene: TRBV7-9; CDR3aa: CASSLVRTSGYNEQFF; CDR3nt: TGTGCCAGCAGCTTAGTCCGGACCTCGGGGTACAATGAGCAGTTCTTC
j_gene: TRBJ2-3; d_gene: TRBD2; abundance: NA; v_gene: TRBV27; CDR3aa: CASRAGTNPRTQYF; CDR3nt: TGTGCCAGCAGAGCCGGGACTAACCCAAGAACGCAGTATTTT
j_gene: TRBJ1-4; d_gene: TRBD1; abundance: NA; v_gene: TRBV6-5; CDR3aa: CASSQDREREKLFF; CDR3nt: TGTGCCAGCAGCCAGGACAGGGAACGCGAAAAACTGTTTTTT
j_gene: TRBJ2-1; d_gene: TRBD2; abundance: NA; v_gene: TRBV18; CDR3aa: CASSPPARERSNEQFF; CDR3nt: TGTGCCAGCTCACCACCGGCGCGGGAGAGGTCTAATGAGCAGTTCTTC
j_gene: TRBJ2-4; d_gene: TRBD1; abundance: NA; v_gene: TRBV6-1; CDR3aa: CASSEARDRGSKNIQYF; CDR3nt: TGTGCCAGCAGTGAAGCACGAGACAGGGGGTCCAAAAACATTCAGTACTTC
j_gene: TRBJ2-1; d_gene: TRBD1; abundance: NA; v_gene: TRBV29-1; CDR3aa: CSASNRDRSYNEQFF; CDR3nt: TGCAGCGCCTCCAACCGGGACAGGTCATACAATGAGCAGTTCTTC
j_gene: TRBJ2-7; d_gene: NA; abundance: NA; v_gene: TRBV3-1/TRBV3-2; CDR3aa: CASSRAFGTYEQYF; CDR3nt: TGTGCCAGCAGCCGGGCCTTTGGTACCTACGAGCAGTACTTC
j_gene: TRBJ2-7; d_gene: NA; abundance: NA; v_gene: TRBV6-1; CDR3aa: CASSDTIPRSEQYF; CDR3nt: TGTGCCAGCAGTGACACTATACCCAGAAGCGAGCAGTACTTC
j_gene: TRBJ2-1; d_gene: NA; abundance: NA; v_gene: TRBV5-1; CDR3aa: CASSLPPHGSRYNEQFF; CDR3nt: TGCGCCAGCAGCTTGCCCCCTCACGGGAGTCGCTACAATGAGCAGTTCTTC
j_gene: TRBJ1-2; d_gene: TRBD1; abundance: NA; v_gene: TRBV6-6; CDR3aa: CASSYPTGGRGYTF; CDR3nt: TGTGCCAGCAGTTACCCCACAGGGGGCCGTGGCTACACCTTC
j_gene: TRBJ1-5; d_gene: NA; abundance: NA; v_gene: TRBV7-7; CDR3aa: CASSPGHNQPQHF; CDR3nt: TGTGCCAGCAGCCCTGGGCACAATCAGCCCCAGCATTTT
j_gene: TRBJ2-4; d_gene: NA; abundance: NA; v_gene: TRBV19; CDR3aa: CATREVAKNIQYF; CDR3nt: TGTGCCACCAGAGAGGTTGCCAAAAACATTCAGTACTTC
j_gene: TRBJ2-6; d_gene: NA; abundance: few; v_gene: TRBV7-2; CDR3aa: CASSFRGSGANVLTF; CDR3nt: TGTGCCAGCAGCTTTCGAGGCTCTGGGGCCAACGTCCTGACTTTC
j_gene: TRBJ1-3; d_gene: NA; abundance: NA; v_gene: TRBV5-1; CDR3aa: CASSLEAPSGNTIYF; CDR3nt: TGCGCCAGCAGCTTGGAAGCGCCCTCTGGAAACACCATATATTTT
j_gene: TRBJ1-5; d_gene: NA; abundance: NA; v_gene: TRBV30; CDR3aa: CAWSVRGDGNQPQHF; CDR3nt: TGTGCCTGGAGTGTCCGCGGGGATGGCAATCAGCCCCAGCATTTT
j_gene: TRBJ2-4; d_gene: TRBD1; abundance: NA; v_gene: TRBV2; CDR3aa: CASSSDRGNIQYF; CDR3nt: TGTGCCAGCAGTTCCGACAGGGGAAACATTCAGTACTTC
j_gene: TRBJ2-1; d_gene: TRBD1; abundance: NA; v_gene: TRBV28; CDR3aa: CASSPSGTGAYNEQFF; CDR3nt: TGTGCCAGTTCCCCGAGTGGGACAGGGGCCTACAATGAGCAGTTCTTC
j_gene: TRBJ2-1; d_gene: NA; abundance: NA; v_gene: TRBV7-9; CDR3aa: CASSPRTANNEQFF; CDR3nt: TGTGCCAGCAGCCCTCGGACAGCCAACAATGAGCAGTTCTTC
j_gene: TRBJ2-7; d_gene: TRBD1; abundance: NA; v_gene: TRBV19; CDR3aa: CASSYRVQGEYEQYF; CDR3nt: TGTGCCAGTAGCTATCGGGTACAGGGGGAATACGAGCAGTACTTC
j_gene: TRBJ2-2; d_gene: NA; abundance: NA; v_gene: TRBV6-2/TRBV6-3; CDR3aa: CASSRSGGSALLRMGELFF; CDR3nt: TGTGCCAGCAGTAGATCAGGCGGGTCCGCCCTACTCAGAATGGGGGAGCTGTTTTTT
j_gene: TRBJ1-6; d_gene: TRBD1; abundance: once; v_gene: TRBV15; CDR3aa: CATSSTLGQGGDSPLHF; CDR3nt: TGTGCCACCAGCAGTACATTAGGACAGGGGGGTGATTCACCCCTCCACTTT
j_gene: TRBJ2-1; d_gene: NA; abundance: NA; v_gene: TRBV6-5; CDR3aa: CASRDQGYEQFF; CDR3nt: TGTGCCAGCAGGGACCAGGGCTATGAGCAGTTCTTC
j_gene: TRBJ1-3; d_gene: TRBD1; abundance: NA; v_gene: TRBV5-1; CDR3aa: CASSLGPGGAATIYF; CDR3nt: TGCGCCAGCAGCTTGGGGCCAGGGGGCGCAGCCACCATATATTTT